This T cell receptor (beta chain) emerged from a study of blood T cell repertoires in COVID-19. Study context: Acute-phase and convalescent COVID-19 samples originated in the United States, Italy and Spain.

Germline trimming cut 8 bases from V and 4 bases from J; bases unmatched to any gene: 1. The CDR3 extends over 12 amino acids. CDR1 is ENHRY and CDR2 is SYGVKD in the germline V gene. In the original analysis: Reference gene primer amplification in the assay estimated nucleated cell counts. Sequencing was performed with immunoSEQ multiplex PCR; in TCRdb, only in-frame clones are kept and a portion is missing. V and J calls plus clone size are reproduced from that table; the DNA served to infer D and trimming. The sample includes under 45,000 clones, 65% to 85% seen only once; the top ten take around two fifths.

Sequenced material: peripheral blood. The chain has TRBV10-3 and TRBJ2-1; 8 bases agree with TRBD1. This sequence was found in an elderly woman with active or convalescent COVID-19. In DNA, the CDR3 is TGTGCCATCGGGGACAGGTACAATGAGCAGTTCTTC. Translation gives CAIGDRYNEQFF.